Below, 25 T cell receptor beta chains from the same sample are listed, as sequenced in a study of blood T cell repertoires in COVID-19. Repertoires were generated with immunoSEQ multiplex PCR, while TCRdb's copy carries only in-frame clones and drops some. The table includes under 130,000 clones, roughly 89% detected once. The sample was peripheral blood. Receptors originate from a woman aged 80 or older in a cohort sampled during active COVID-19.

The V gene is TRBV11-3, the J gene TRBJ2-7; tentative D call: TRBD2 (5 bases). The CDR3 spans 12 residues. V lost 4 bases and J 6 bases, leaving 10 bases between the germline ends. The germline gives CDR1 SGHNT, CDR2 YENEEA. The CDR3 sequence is CASSSDRGEQYF. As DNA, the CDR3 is TGTGCCAGCAGCTCAGACCGGGGCGAGCAGTACTTC.

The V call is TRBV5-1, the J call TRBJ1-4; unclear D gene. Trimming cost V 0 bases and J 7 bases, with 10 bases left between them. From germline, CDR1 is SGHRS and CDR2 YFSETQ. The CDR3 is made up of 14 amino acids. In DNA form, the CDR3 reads TGCGCCAGCAGCTTGGACGGAGGTCCTGAAAAACTGTTTTTT. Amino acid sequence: CASSLDGGPEKLFF.

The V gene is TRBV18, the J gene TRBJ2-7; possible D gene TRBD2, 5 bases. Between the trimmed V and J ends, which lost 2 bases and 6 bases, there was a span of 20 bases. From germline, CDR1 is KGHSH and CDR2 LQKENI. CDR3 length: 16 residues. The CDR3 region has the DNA TGTGCCAGCTCACCAGGACTCGGGCGGGCCTACTTCGAGCAGTACTTC. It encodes CASSPGLGRAYFEQYF. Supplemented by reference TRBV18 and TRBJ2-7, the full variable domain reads NAGVMQNPRHLVRRRGQEARLRCSPMKGHSHVYWYRQLPEEGLKFMVYLQKENIIDESGMPKERFSAEFPKEGPSILRIQQVVRGDSAAYFCASSPGLGRAYFEQYFGPGTRLTVT.

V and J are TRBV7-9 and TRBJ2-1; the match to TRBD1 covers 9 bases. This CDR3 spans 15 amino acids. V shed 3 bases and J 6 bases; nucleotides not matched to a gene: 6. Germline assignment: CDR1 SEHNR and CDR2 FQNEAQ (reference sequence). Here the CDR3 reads CASSFRGQGINEQFF. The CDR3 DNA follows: TGTGCCAGCAGCTTTCGGGGACAGGGTATCAATGAGCAGTTCTTC.

CDR3 nucleotide sequence: TGTGCCAGCAGTGTAGAGGAGGGGAACACCATATATTTT. It yields the protein CASSVEEGNTIYF. J is TRBJ1-3 and V is TRBV2, with D perhaps TRBD1 (5 bases). Trimming shortened V by 4 bases and J by 7 bases, and 11 bases separated the two germline ends. There are 13 residues in the CDR3. CDR1 SNHLY and CDR2 FYNNEI come from the germline V gene.

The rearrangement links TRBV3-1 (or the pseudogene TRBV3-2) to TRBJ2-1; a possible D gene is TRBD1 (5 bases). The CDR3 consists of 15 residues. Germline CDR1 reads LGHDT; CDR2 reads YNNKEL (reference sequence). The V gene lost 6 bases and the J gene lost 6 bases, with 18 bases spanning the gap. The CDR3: CASSSKLGQTNEQFF. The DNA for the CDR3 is TGTGCCAGCAGTTCTAAACTGGGGCAGACCAATGAGCAGTTCTTC.

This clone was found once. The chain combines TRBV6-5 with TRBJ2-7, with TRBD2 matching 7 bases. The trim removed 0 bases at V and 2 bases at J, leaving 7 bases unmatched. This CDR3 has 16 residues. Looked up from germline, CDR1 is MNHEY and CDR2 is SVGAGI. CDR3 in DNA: TGTGCCAGCAGTTACTCGACTGGCGGGGGAACCTACGAGCAGTACTTC. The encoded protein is CASSYSTGGGTYEQYF.

This CDR3 is CASRRFGENGYTF. CDR3 sequence (DNA): TGTGCCAGCAGGAGGTTTGGGGAGAATGGCTACACCTTC. The chain links TRBV2 to TRBJ1-2; D gene unclear. CDR1 and CDR2 (germline): SNHLY, FYNNEI. V lost 6 bases, J lost 6 bases, and 14 bases lay in between. This CDR3 has 13 amino acids.

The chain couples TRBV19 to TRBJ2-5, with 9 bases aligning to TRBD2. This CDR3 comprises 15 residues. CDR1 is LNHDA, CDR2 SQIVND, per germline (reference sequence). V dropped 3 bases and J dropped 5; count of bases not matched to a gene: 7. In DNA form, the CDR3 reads TGTGCCAGTAGTATCCAAGCGGGGGGAAGGGAGACCCAGTACTTC. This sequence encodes CASSIQAGGRETQYF.

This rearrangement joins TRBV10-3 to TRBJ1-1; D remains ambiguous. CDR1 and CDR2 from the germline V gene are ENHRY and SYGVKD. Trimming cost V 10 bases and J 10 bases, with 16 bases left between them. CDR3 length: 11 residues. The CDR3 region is CATYNLGGAFF. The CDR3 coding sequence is TGTGCCACTTACAACCTTGGAGGAGCTTTCTTT.

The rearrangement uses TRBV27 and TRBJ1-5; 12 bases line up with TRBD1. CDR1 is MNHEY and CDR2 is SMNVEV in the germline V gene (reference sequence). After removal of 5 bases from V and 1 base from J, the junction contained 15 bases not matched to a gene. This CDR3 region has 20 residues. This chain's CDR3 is CASSLRPGTGGSGSNQPQHF. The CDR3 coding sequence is TGTGCCAGCAGTCTCAGACCCGGGACAGGGGGCTCTGGAAGCAATCAGCCCCAGCATTTT.

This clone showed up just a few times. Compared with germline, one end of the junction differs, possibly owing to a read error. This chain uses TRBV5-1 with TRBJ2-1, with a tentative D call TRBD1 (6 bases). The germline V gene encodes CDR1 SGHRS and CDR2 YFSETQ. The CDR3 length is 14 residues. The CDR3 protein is CASRLDRNNNEQFF. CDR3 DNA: TGCGCCAGCAGGTTGGACAGAAATAACAATGAGCAGTTCTTC.

This chain's CDR3 is CASSPRGAVLNQPQHF. The CDR3 coding sequence is TGTGCCAGCAGCCCGCGGGGGGCCGTACTCAATCAGCCCCAGCATTTT. This chain uses TRBV27 with TRBJ1-5, with D possibly matching TRBD1 (6 bases). The CDR3 contains 16 residues. Trimming removed 6 bases from V and 3 bases from J, with 18 bases in between. Germline CDR1 reads MNHEY; CDR2 reads SMNVEV (reference sequence).

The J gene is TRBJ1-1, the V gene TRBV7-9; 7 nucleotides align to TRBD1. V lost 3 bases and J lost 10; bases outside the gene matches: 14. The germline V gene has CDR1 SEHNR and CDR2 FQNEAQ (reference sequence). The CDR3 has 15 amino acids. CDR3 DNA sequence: TGTGCCAGCAGCTTCATCTTCGATTCCCGACAGGGAGCTTTCTTT. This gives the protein CASSFIFDSRQGAFF.

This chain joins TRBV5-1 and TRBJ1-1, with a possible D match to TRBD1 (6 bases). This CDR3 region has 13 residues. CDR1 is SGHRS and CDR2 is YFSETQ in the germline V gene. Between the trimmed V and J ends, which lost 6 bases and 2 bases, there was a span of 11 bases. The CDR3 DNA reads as TGCGCCAGCAACAACAGGGCTAACACTGAAGCTTTCTTT. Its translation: CASNNRANTEAFF.

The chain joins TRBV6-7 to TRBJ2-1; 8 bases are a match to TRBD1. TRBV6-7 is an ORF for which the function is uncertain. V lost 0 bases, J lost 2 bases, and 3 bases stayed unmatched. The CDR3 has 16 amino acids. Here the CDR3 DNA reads TGTGCCAGCAGTTACTCGAGACAGGGGCCCTACAATGAGCAGTTCTTC. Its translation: CASSYSRQGPYNEQFF.

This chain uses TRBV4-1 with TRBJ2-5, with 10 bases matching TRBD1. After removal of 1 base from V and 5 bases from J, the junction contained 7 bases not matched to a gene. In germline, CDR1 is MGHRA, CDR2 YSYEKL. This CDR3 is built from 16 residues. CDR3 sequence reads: CASSQARQGAMETQYF. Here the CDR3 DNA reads TGCGCCAGCAGCCAAGCCCGACAGGGGGCGATGGAGACCCAGTACTTC.

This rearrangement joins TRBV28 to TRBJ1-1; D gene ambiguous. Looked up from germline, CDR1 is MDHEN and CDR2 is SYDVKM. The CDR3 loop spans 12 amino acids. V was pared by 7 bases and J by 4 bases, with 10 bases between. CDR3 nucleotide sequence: TGTGCCAGCACCGTGGGAGGCACTGAAGCTTTCTTT. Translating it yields CASTVGGTEAFF.

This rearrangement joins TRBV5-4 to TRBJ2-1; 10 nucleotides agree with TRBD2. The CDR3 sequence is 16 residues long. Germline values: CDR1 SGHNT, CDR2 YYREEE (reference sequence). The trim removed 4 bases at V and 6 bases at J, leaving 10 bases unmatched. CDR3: CASSLPTSGLSNEQFF. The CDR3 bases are TGTGCCAGCAGCCTCCCGACTAGCGGGCTATCCAATGAGCAGTTCTTC.

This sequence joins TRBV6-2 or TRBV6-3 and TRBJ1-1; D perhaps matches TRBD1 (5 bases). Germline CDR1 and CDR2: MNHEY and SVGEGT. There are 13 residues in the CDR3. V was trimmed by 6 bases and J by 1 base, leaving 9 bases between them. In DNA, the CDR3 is TGTGCCAGCAGCCCGGGGGGGAACACTGAAGCTTTCTTT. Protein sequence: CASSPGGNTEAFF.

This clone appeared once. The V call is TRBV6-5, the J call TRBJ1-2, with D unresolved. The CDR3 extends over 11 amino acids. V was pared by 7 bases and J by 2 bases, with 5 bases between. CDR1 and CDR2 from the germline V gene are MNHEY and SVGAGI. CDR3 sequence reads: CASKQNYGYTF. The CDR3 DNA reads TGTGCCAGCAAACAGAACTATGGCTACACCTTC.

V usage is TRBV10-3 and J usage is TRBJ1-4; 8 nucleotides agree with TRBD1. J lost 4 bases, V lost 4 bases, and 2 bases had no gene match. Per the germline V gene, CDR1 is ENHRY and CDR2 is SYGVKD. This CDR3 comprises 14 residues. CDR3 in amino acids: CAISGGQVNEKLFF. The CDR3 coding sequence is TGTGCCATCAGTGGGGGACAGGTTAATGAAAAACTGTTTTTT.

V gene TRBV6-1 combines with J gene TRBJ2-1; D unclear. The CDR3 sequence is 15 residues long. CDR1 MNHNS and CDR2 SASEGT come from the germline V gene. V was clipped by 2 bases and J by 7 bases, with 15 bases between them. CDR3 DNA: TGTGCCAGCAGTGAATCACATATTTCGAGGAATGAGCAGTTCTTC. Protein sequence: CASSESHISRNEQFF.

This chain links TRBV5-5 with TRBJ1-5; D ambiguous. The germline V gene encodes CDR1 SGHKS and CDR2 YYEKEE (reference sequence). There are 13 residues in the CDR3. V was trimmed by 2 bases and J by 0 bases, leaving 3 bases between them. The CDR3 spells CASSFSSNQPQHF. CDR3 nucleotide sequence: TGTGCCAGCAGCTTTAGTAGCAATCAGCCCCAGCATTTT.

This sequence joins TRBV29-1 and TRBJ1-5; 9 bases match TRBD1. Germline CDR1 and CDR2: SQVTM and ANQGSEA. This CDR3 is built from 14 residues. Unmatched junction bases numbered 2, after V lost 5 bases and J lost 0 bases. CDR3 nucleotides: TGCAGCGTTCGGGACAGGGATAGCAATCAGCCCCAGCATTTT. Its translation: CSVRDRDSNQPQHF.